This T cell receptor beta chain derives from a study of Ad26.COV2.S vaccination and SARS-CoV-2 variants. Study-level background: Into the muscle, Ad26.COV2.S was dosed once or twice, 56 days apart.

The germline CDR1 and CDR2 sequences are SGHRS and YFSETQ. Trimming shortened V by 5 bases and J by 0 bases, and 12 bases separated the two germline ends. The CDR3 is 15 residues long. Points from the study as a whole: It was found that vaccine and placebo recipients had similar non-spike TCR breadth.

Treatment indicated: approximately 18 received Ad26.COV2.S at low or high dose, single or two shots; 5 received placebo; per-sample allocation not given. At day 63 after the first vaccine or placebo injection, samples were drawn. About this clone: Its antigen is undetermined.

Clones were read by immunoSEQ multiplex PCR, and TCRdb kept only the in-frame ones, dropping some. This sample has more than 300,000 clones; 85% to 90% occur once, and the top ten carry just under 5%. The specimen was peripheral blood, collected in a trial of Ad26.COV2.S vaccine versus placebo. This TCR was recovered from a person aged 18-60 years who received the Ad26.COV2.S COVID-19 vaccine or a placebo. The chain uses TRBV5-1 and TRBJ2-1; unclear D gene. In DNA, the CDR3 is TGCGCCAGCAGACGTACAGTAAGCTCCTACAATGAGCAGTTCTTC. Translation: CASRRTVSSYNEQFF.